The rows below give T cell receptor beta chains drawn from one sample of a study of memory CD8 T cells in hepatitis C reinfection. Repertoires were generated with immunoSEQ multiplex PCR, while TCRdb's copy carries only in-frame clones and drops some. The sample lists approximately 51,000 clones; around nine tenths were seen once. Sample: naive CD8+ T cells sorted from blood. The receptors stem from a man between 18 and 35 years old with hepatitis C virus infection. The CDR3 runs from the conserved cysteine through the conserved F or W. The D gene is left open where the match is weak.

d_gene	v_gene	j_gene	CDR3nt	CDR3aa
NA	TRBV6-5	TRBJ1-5	TGTGCCAGCAGTTACACAGGTATCAGCAATCAGCCCCAGCATTTT	CASSYTGISNQPQHF
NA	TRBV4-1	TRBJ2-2	TGCGCCAGCAGCCAAGTAGGGGCCGGGGAGCTGTTTTTT	CASSQVGAGELFF
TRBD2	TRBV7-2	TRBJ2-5	TGTGCCAGCAGCTTAGGACTAGCGGGCTGGGAGACCCAGTACTTC	CASSLGLAGWETQYF
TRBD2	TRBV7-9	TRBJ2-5	TGTGCCAGCAGCCCGGGACTAGCGGGAGTCGTATCTGGGGAGACCCAGTACTTC	CASSPGLAGVVSGETQYF
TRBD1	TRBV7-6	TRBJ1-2	TGTGCCAGCAGCTTAGACAGGGGCCATGGCTACACCTTC	CASSLDRGHGYTF
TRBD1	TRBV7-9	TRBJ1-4	TGTGCCAGCAGCTCGGGACAGGGGGAGGAAAAACTGTTTTTT	CASSSGQGEEKLFF
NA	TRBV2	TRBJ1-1	TGTGCCAGCAGTCTAGGCAGCCACACTGAAGCTTTCTTT	CASSLGSHTEAFF
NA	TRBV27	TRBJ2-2	TGTGCCAGCAGTACCGTCTGGGGAGAGGAGCTGTTTTTT	CASSTVWGEELFF
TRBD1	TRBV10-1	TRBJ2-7	TGCGCCAGCAGTGCTGACAGGGGATACTCCTACGAGCAGTACTTC	CASSADRGYSYEQYF
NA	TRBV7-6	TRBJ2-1	TGTGCCAGCAGCTTAGCTGGACTATCCAGAAATGAGCAGTTCTTC	CASSLAGLSRNEQFF
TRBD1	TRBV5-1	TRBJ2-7	TGCGCCAGCAGCGACAGGGGGCGGAACTACGAGCAGTACTTC	CASSDRGRNYEQYF
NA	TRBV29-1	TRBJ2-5	TGCAGCGTTGCGGGACTCGTGGACCAACGCCAAGAGACCCAGTACTTC	CSVAGLVDQRQETQYF
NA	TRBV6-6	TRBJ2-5	TGTGCCAGCAGTTACCTCTCGTGGGGCAGGCAAGAGACCCAGTACTTC	CASSYLSWGRQETQYF